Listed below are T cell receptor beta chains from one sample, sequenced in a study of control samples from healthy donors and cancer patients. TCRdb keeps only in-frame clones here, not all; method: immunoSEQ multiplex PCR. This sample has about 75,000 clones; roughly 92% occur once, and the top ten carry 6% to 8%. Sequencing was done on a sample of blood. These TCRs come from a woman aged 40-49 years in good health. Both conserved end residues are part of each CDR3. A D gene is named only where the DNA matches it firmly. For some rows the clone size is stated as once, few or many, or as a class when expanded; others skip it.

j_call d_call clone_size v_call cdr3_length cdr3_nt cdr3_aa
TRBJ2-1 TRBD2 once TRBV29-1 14 TGCAGCGTTGCTAGAGCGGGAGTAGGTTCTGAGCAGTTCTTC CSVARAGVGSEQFF
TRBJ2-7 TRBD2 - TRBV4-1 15 TGCGCCAGCAGCCAAACTAGCGGGACTTACGGGGAGCAGTACTTC CASSQTSGTYGEQYF
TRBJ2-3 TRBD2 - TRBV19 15 TGTGCCAGTAGTATGGGGGCTAGCGGGAGGGATACGCAGTATTTT CASSMGASGRDTQYF
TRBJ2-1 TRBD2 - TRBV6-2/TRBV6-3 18 TGTGCCAGCAGTCGGACTAGCGGGGTAGGGGGCTCCTACAATGAGCAGTTCTTC CASSRTSGVGGSYNEQFF
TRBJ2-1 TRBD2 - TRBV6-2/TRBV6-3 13 TGTGCCAGCAGTCCGAGCGGGGGGGCTGGAATGTTCTTC CASSPSGGAGMFF
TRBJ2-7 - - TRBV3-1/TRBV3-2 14 TGTGCCAGCAGCCAAGTTGGGAAGCTAGGAGAGCAGTACTTC CASSQVGKLGEQYF
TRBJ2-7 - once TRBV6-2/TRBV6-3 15 TGTGCCAGCAGCCCAGCGTGGGGAAGCTCCTACGAGCAGTACTTC CASSPAWGSSYEQYF
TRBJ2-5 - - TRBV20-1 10 TGCAGTGCCGTCGCAGAGACCCAGTACTTC CSAVAETQYF
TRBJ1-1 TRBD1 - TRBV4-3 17 TGCGCCAGCAGCCAATTCTGGACAGGGGGAGCCTACACTGAAGCTTTCTTT CASSQFWTGGAYTEAFF
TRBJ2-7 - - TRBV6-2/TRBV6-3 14 TGTGCCAGCAGTTACAAAGGGGAATTCGCCGAGCAGTACTTC CASSYKGEFAEQYF